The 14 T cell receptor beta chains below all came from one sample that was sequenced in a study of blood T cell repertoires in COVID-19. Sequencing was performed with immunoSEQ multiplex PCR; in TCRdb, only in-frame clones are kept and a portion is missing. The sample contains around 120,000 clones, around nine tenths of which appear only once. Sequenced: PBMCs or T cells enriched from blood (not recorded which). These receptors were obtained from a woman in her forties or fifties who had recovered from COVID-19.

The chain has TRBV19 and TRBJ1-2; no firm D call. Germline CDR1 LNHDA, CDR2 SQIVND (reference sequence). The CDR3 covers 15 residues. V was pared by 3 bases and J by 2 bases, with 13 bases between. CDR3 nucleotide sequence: TGTGCCAGTAGTATTGGGCAGGCATCGAACTATGGCTACACCTTC. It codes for CASSIGQASNYGYTF.

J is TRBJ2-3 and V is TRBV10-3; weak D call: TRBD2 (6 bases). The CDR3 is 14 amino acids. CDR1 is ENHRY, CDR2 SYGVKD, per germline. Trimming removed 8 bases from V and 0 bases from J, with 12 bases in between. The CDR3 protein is CAIQAGKSTDTQYF. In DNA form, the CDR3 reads TGTGCCATCCAGGCGGGGAAAAGCACAGATACGCAGTATTTT.

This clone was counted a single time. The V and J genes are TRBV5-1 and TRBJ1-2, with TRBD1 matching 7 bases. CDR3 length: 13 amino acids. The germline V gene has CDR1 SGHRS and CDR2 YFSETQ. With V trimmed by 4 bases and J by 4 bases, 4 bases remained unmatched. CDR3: CASSHDRVYGYTF. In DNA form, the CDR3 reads TGCGCCAGCAGCCATGACAGGGTCTATGGCTACACCTTC.

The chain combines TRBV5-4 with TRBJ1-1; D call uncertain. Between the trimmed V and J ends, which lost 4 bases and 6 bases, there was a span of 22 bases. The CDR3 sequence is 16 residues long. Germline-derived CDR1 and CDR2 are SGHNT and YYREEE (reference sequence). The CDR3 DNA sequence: TGTGCCAGCAGCCGAGGCGGTCGGGGAAAAGGCGCTGAAGCTTTCTTT. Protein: CASSRGGRGKGAEAFF.

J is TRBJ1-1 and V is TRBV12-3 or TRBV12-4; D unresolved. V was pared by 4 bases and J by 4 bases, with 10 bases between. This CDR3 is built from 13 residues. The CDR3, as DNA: TGTGCCAGCAGTTCGGACGGAGGCACTGAAGCTTTCTTT. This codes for CASSSDGGTEAFF.

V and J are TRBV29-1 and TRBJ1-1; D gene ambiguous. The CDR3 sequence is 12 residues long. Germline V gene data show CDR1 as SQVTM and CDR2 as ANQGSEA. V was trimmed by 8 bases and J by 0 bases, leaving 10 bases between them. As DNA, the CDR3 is TGCAGCATAGAGGGAGTGAACACTGAAGCTTTCTTT. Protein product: CSIEGVNTEAFF.

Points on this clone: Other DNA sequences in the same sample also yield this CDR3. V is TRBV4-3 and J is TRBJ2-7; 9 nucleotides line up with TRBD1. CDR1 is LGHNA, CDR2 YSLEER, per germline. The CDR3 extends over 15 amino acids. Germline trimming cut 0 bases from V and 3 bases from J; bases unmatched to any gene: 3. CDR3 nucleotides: TGCGCCAGCAGCCAAGATCGGGACAGGGTCTACGAGCAGTACTTC. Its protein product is CASSQDRDRVYEQYF.

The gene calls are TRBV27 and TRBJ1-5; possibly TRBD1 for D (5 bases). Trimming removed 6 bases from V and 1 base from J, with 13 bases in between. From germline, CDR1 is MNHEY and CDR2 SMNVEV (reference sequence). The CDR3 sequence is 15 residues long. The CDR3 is CASSLGAGSNQPQHF. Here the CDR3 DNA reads TGTGCCAGCAGCTTAGGGGCGGGGAGCAATCAGCCCCAGCATTTT.

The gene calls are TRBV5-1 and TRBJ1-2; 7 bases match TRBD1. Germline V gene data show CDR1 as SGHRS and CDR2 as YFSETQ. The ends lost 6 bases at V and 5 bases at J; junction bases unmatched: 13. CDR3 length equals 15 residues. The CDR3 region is CASTFDRTGRYGYTF. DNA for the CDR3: TGCGCCAGCACCTTTGACCGGACAGGTCGATATGGCTACACCTTC. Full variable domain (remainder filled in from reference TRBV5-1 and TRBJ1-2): KAGVTQTPRYLIKTRGQQVTLSCSPISGHRSVSWYQQTPGQGLQFLFEYFSETQRNKGNFPGRFSGRQFSNSRSEMNVSTLELGDSALYLCASTFDRTGRYGYTFGSGTRLTVV.

CDR3 protein: CASSPGVGNQPQHF. CDR3 bases: TGTGCCAGTAGTCCCGGGGTAGGCAATCAGCCCCAGCATTTT. The J gene is TRBJ1-5, the V gene TRBV19; D unresolved. This CDR3 comprises 14 residues. V lost 5 bases, J lost 2 bases, and 10 bases lay in between. The germline gives CDR1 LNHDA, CDR2 SQIVND (reference sequence).

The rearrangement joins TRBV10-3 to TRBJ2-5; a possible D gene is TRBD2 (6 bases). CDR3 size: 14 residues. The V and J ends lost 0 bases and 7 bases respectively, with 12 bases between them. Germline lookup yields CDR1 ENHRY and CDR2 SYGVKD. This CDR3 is CAISESGGAGTQYF. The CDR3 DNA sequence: TGTGCCATCAGTGAGTCGGGCGGGGCGGGGACCCAGTACTTC.

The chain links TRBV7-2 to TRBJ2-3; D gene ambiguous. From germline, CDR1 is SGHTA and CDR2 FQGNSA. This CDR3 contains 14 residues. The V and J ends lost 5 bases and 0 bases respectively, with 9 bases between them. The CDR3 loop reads CASSPLSSTDTQYF. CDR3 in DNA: TGTGCCAGCAGCCCACTAAGTAGCACAGATACGCAGTATTTT.

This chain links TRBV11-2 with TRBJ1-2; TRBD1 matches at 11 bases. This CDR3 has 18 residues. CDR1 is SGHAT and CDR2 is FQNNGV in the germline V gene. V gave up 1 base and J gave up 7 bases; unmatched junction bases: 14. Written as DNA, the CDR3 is TGTGCCAGCAGCTTAGTTGCGGACAGGGGGCAGTTTAGGGGTGGCTACACCTTC. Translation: CASSLVADRGQFRGGYTF.

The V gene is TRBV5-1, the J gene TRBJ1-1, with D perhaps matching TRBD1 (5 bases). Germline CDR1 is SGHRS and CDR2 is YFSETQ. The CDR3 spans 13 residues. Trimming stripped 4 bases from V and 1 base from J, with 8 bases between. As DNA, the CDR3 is TGCGCCAGCAGCGACACAGGGAACACTGAAGCTTTCTTT. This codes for CASSDTGNTEAFF.